Sequencing of this T cell receptor (beta chain) was carried out in a study of OX40 agonist ivuxolimab in advanced cancers. Generated by immunoSEQ multiplex PCR, the TCRdb table keeps only in-frame clones and is missing some. Among 55,000 to 80,000 clones listed, around 90% were seen once. This CDR3 has 15 amino acids. Germline V lookup: CDR1 SGDLS, CDR2 YYNGEE. With 0 bases removed from V and 4 bases from J, the gap between germline ends came to 13 bases. The TCR originated in an adult with an advanced solid tumor such as melanoma, head and neck, liver or kidney cancer. The rearrangement links TRBV9 to TRBJ1-2; weak D call: TRBD1 (6 bases). This material consisted of CD4+ or CD8+ T cells sorted from blood, taken in a trial of the OX40 agonist ivuxolimab. The CDR3 DNA sequence: TGTGCCAGCAGCGTAGCCGGGGGCGATGGCTATGGCTACACCTTC. Its translation: CASSVAGGDGYGYTF.